This TCR beta chain was sequenced during a study of cytomegalovirus exposure and HLA in healthy donors. Findings of the study overall: A later analysis found most CMV-associated TCR beta chains apparently HLA-restricted. Among donors in an Asian-associated ancestry cluster, a later analysis reportedly found fewer N-insertions than the roughly 670-donor mean.

PCR used 60 Vbeta primers and 13 Jbeta primers. Sequenced by immunoSEQ multiplex PCR; TCRdb stores in-frame clones only, minus some. Among approximately 76,000 clones listed, under 85% were seen once. Comment on this clone: No antigen is known for it.

This TCR was recovered from a middle-aged woman in good health and CMV-seropositive. Sample: PBMCs.

The CDR3 nucleotides are TGTGCCAGCAGTTATTCGGGCCAGCCAAACGGCGAAGCTTTCTTT. Protein product: CASSYSGQPNGEAFF. The chain recombines TRBV6-9 with TRBJ1-1; D gene uncertain. V was trimmed by 0 bases and J by 8 bases, leaving 16 bases between them. Germline V lookup: CDR1 MNHGY, CDR2 SVAAGI. The CDR3 length is 15 residues.